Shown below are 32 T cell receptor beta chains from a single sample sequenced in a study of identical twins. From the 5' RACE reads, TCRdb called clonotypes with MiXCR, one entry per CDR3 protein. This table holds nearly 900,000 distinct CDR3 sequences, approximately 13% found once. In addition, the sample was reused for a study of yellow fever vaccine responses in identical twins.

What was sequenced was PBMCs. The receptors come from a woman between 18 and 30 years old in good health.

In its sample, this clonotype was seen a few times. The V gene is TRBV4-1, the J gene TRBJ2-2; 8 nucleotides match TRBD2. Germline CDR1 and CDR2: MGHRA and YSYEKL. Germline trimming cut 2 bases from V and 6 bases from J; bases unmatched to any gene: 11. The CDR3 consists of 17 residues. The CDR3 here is CASSQRSAGGQAGELFF. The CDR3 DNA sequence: TGCGCCAGCAGCCAACGGAGTGCGGGGGGCCAGGCCGGGGAGCTGTTTTTT.

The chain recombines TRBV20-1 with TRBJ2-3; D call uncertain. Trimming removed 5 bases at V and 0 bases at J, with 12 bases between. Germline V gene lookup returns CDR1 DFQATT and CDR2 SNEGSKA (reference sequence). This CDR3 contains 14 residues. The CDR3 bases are TGCAGTGCTGTGATGTGGTCTAGCACAGATACGCAGTATTTT. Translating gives CSAVMWSSTDTQYF.

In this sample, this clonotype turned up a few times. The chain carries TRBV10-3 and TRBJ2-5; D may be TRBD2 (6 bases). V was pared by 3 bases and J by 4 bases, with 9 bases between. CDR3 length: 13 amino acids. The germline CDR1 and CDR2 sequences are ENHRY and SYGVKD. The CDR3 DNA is TGTGCCATCAGTGAATTGGGGGGAGAGACCCAGTACTTC. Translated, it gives CAISELGGETQYF.

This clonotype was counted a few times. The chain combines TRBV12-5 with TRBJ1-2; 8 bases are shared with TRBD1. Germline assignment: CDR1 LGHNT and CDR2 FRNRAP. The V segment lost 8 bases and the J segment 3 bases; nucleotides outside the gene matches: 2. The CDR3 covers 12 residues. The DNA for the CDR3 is TGTGCTAGTCTGACAGGGGACTATGGCTACACCTTC. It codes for CASLTGDYGYTF. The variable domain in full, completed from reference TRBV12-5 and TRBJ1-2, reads DARVTQTPRHKVTEMGQEVTMRCQPILGHNTVFWYRQTMMQGLELLAYFRNRAPLDDSGMPKDRFSAEMPDATLATLKIQPSEPRDSAVYFCASLTGDYGYTFGSGTRLTVV.

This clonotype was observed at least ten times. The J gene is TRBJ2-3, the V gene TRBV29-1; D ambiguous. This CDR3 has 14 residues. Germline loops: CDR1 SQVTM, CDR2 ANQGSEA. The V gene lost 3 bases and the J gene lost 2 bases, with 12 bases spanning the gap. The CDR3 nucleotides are TGCAGCGTTGAGCGTGGGGTTTACACAGATACGCAGTATTTT. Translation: CSVERGVYTDTQYF.

The CDR3 here is CASSSGTSGLWKLFF. CDR3 DNA sequence: TGTGCCAGCAGCTCCGGGACTAGCGGGTTGTGGAAGCTGTTTTTT. The genes are TRBV7-2 and TRBJ2-2; 12 nucleotides align to TRBD2. The CDR3 spans 15 residues. The V gene end was trimmed by 4 bases and the J gene end by 12 bases; junction bases not matched to a gene: 9. Germline CDR1 is SGHTA and CDR2 is FQGNSA.

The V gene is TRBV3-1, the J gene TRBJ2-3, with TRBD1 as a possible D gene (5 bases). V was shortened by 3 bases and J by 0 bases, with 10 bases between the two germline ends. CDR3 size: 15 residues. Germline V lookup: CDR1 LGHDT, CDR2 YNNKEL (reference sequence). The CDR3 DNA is TGTGCCAGCAGCCAGCCAGGGTCTAGCACAGATACGCAGTATTTT. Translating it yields CASSQPGSSTDTQYF.

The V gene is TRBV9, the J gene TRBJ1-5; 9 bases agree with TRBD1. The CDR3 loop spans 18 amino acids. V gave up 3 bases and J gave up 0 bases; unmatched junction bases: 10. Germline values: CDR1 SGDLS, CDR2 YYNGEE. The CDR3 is CASSALQGAVYSNQPQHF. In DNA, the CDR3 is TGTGCCAGCAGCGCGTTACAGGGGGCAGTTTATAGCAATCAGCCCCAGCATTTT.

This CDR3 is CASSPPLGENIQYF. The CDR3 DNA reads TGTGCCAGCTCACCACCGTTGGGGGAAAACATTCAGTACTTC. V usage is TRBV18 and J usage is TRBJ2-4; D might be TRBD1 or TRBD2, each matching 5 bases. The ends were cut back, 0 bases at V and 5 bases at J, with 8 bases in the middle. The germline gives CDR1 KGHSH, CDR2 LQKENI. The CDR3 runs 14 residues.

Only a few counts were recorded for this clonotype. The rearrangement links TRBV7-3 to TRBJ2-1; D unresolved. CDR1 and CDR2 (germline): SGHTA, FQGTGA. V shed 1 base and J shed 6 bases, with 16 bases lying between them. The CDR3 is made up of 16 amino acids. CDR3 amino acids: CASSLSRSPLSNEQFF. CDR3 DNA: TGTGCCAGCAGCTTAAGCCGATCCCCCCTGTCCAATGAGCAGTTCTTC.

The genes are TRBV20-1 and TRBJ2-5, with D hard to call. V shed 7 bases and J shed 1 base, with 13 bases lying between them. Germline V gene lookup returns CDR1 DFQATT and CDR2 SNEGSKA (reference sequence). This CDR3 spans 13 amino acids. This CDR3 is CSVPGQSQETQYF. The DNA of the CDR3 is TGCAGTGTTCCGGGTCAGTCCCAAGAGACCCAGTACTTC.

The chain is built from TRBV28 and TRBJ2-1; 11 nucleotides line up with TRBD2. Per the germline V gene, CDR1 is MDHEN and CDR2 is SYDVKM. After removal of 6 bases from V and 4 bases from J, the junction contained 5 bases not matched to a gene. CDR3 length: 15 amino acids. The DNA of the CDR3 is TGTGCCAGCAGCCGGACTAGCGGGTGGTACAATGAGCAGTTCTTC. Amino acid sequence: CASSRTSGWYNEQFF.

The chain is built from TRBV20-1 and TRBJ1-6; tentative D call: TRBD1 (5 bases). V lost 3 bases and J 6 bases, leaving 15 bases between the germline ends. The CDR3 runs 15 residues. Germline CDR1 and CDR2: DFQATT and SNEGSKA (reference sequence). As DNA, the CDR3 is TGCAGTGCTAGCCAGCTTCAGGGAGGTAATTCACCCCTCCACTTT. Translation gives CSASQLQGGNSPLHF.

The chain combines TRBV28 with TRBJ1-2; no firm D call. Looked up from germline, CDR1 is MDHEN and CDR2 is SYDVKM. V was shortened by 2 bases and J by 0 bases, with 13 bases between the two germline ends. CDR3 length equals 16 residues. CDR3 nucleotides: TGTGCCAGCAGTTTAAACAAGGGCGGGTCTAACTATGGCTACACCTTC. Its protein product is CASSLNKGGSNYGYTF.

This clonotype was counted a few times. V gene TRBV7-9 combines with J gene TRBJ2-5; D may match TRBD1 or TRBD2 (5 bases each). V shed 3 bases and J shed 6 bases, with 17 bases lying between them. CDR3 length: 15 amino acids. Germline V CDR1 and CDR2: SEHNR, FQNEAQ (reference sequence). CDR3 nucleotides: TGTGCCAGCAGCTTTGGGACCCCAGGGCGGAAGACCCAGTACTTC. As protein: CASSFGTPGRKTQYF. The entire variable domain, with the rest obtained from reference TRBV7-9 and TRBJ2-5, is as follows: DTGVSQNPRHKITKRGQNVTFRCDPISEHNRLYWYRQTLGQGPEFLTYFQNEAQLEKSRLLSDRFSAERPKGSFSTLEIQRTEQGDSAMYLCASSFGTPGRKTQYFGPGTRLLVL.

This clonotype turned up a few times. CDR3 loop: CASSQDERTGTSWQPQHF. DNA for the CDR3: TGCGCCAGCAGCCAAGATGAAAGGACAGGGACAAGTTGGCAGCCCCAGCATTTT. The J gene is TRBJ1-5, the V gene TRBV4-1; TRBD1 aligns across 8 bases. Germline V gene sequence: CDR1 MGHRA, CDR2 YSYEKL. The CDR3 consists of 18 residues. V gave up 0 bases and J gave up 7 bases; unmatched junction bases: 14.

Here the CDR3 DNA reads TGTGCCAGCGGGTCGGGGGGCGGCGAGCAGTACGTC. It yields the protein CASGSGGGEQYV. The chain joins TRBV27 to TRBJ2-7; D perhaps matches TRBD2 (7 bases). The CDR3 totals 12 residues. CDR1 is MNHEY, CDR2 SMNVEV, per germline (reference sequence). The V gene lost 8 bases and the J gene lost 6 bases, with 14 bases spanning the gap.

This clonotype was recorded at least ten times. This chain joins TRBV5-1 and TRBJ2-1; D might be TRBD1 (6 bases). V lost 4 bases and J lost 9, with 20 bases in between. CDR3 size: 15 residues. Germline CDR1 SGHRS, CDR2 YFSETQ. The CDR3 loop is CASSTSGTRNLEQFF. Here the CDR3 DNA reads TGCGCCAGCAGCACCTCCGGGACAAGAAACCTTGAGCAGTTCTTC.

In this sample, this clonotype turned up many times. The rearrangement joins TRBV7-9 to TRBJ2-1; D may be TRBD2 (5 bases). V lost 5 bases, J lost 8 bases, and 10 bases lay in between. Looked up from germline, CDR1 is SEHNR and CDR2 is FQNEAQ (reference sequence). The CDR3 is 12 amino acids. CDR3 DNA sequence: TGTGCCAGCAGCCAACAGAGGGATGAGCAGTTCTTC. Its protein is CASSQQRDEQFF.

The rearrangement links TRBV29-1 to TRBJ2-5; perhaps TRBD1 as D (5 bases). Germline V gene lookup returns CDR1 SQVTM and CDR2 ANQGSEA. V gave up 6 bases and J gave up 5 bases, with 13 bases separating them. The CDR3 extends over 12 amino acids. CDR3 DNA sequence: TGCAGCGTCTCAGGGTTTGGTGAGACCCAGTACTTC. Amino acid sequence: CSVSGFGETQYF. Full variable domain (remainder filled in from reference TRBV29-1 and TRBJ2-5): SAVISQKPSRDICQRGTSLTIQCQVDSQVTMMFWYRQQPGQSLTLIATANQGSEATYESGFVIDKFPISRPNLTFSTLTVSNMSPEDSSIYLCSVSGFGETQYFGPGTRLLVL.

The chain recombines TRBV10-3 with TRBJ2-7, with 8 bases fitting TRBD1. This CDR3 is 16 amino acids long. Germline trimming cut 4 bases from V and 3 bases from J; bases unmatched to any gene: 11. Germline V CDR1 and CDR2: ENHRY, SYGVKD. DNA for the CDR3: TGTGCCATCAGTGGCGGTTTTGTGGACAGGGTCTACGAGCAGTACTTC. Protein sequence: CAISGGFVDRVYEQYF.

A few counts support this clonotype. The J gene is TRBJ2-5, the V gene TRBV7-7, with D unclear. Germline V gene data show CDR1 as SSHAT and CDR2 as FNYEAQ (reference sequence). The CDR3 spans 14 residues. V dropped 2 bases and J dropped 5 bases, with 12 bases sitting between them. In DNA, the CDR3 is TGTGCCAGCAGCTTATCGGTAGCAACCGAGACCCAGTACTTC. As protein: CASSLSVATETQYF.

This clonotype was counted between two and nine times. DNA for the CDR3: TGTGCCAGCAGTTACCGAGGGGTCCCCTACGAGCAGTACTTC. It yields the protein CASSYRGVPYEQYF. The chain carries TRBV7-9 and TRBJ2-7; D could derive from TRBD1 or TRBD2 (5 bases each). V was clipped by 6 bases and J by 2 bases, with 14 bases between them. This CDR3 spans 14 amino acids. From germline, CDR1 is SEHNR and CDR2 FQNEAQ (reference sequence).

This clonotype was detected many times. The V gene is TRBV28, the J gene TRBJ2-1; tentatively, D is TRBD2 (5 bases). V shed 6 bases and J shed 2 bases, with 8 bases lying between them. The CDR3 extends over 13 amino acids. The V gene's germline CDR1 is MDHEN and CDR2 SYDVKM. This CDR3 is CASRDSTYNEQFF. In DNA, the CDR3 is TGTGCCAGCAGGGACTCCACCTACAATGAGCAGTTCTTC. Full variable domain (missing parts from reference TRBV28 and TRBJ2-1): DVKVTQSSRYLVKRTGEKVFLECVQDMDHENMFWYRQDPGLGLRLIYFSYDVKMKEKGDIPEGYSVSREKKERFSLILESASTNQTSMYLCASRDSTYNEQFFGPGTRLTVL.

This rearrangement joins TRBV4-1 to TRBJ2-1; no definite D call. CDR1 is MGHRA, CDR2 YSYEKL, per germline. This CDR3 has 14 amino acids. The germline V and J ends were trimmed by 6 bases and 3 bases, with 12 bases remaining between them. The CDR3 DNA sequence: TGCGCCAGCAGATCGGATCGCAGCTACAATGAGCAGTTCTTC. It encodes CASRSDRSYNEQFF.

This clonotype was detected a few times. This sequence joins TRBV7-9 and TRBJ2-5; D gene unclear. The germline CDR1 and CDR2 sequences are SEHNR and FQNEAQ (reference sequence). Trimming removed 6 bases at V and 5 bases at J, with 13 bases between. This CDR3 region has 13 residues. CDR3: CASSPTPVETQYF. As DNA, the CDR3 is TGTGCCAGCAGTCCAACCCCGGTGGAGACCCAGTACTTC.

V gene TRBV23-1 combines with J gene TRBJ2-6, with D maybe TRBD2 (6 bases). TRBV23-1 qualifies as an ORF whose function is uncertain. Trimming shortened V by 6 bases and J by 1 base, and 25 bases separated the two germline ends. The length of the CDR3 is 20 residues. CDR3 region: CASRLRRRGRLGSGANVLTF. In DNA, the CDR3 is TGCGCCAGCAGACTCAGGAGACGAGGGAGGTTAGGTTCTGGGGCCAACGTCCTGACTTTC.

The CDR3 spells CASSEVVSARGEQYV. In nucleotides, the CDR3 is TGTGCCAGCAGTGAAGTGGTATCGGCGCGAGGCGAGCAGTACGTC. This sequence joins TRBV6-1 and TRBJ2-7; D uncertain. The ends were cut back, 1 base at V and 6 bases at J, with 16 bases in the middle. The CDR3 has 15 amino acids. Germline CDR1 and CDR2: MNHNS and SASEGT.

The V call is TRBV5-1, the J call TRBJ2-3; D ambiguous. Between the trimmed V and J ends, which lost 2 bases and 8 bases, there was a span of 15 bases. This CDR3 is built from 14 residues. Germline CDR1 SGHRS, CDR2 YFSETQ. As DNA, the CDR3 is TGCGCCAGCAGCTTCGGTTATACTGGCAGTACGCAGTATTTT. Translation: CASSFGYTGSTQYF.

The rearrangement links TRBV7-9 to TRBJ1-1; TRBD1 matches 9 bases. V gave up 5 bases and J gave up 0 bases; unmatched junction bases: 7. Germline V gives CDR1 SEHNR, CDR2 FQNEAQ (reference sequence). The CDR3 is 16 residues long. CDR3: CASSPDRGGVNTEAFF. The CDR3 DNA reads TGTGCCAGCAGCCCGGACAGGGGCGGTGTGAACACTGAAGCTTTCTTT.

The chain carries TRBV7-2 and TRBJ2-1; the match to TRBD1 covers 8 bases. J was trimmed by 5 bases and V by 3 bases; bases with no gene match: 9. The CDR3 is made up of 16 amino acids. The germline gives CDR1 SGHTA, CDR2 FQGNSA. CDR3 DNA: TGTGCCAGCAGCTTCCGGACAGGGTCTCCTCACAATGAGCAGTTCTTC. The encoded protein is CASSFRTGSPHNEQFF.

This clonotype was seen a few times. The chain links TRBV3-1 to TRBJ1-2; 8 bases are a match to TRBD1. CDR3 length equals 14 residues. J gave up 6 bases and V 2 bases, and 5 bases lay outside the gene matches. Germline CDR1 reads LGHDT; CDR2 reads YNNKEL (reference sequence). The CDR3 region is CASSQPQGAHGYTF. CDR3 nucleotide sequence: TGTGCCAGCAGCCAACCCCAGGGGGCTCATGGCTACACCTTC.